This T cell receptor beta chain was captured in a study of blood T cell repertoires in COVID-19 (dated by TCRdb to the early 2020s). For context, the study as a whole: Samples from collaborators originated in the United States, Italy and Spain and spanned both the acute and convalescent phases of COVID-19. The samples were drawn from the first 160 participants of the ongoing ImmuneRACE study and from more than 1,000 subjects provided by 6 global collaborators. A de-identified subject ID, COVID-19 status, age in years and sex were almost always included in the sample metadata. A freely available public database, intended as a resource for researchers studying the immune response to SARS-CoV-2, is where the repertoires were released. HLA class I and class II types, where available, came from metadata supplied by the sample provider rather than from assay-based typing. Deeply sampled blood TCRbeta repertoires from subjects exposed to, actively infected with, or recovered from COVID-19 were included in the dataset. The prospective study material was composed of cDNA or gDNA derived from T cells, B-cell-depleted T cells, or PBMCs. On the study overall, not on this receptor specifically: Clinical and demographic metadata were provided uncurated, with the amount varying by source and participant.

The immunoSEQ Assay, a bias-controlled multiplex PCR, was used to amplify TCRbeta CDR3 regions from genomic DNA. In the paper's pipeline: The number of nucleated cells in each sample was estimated from the amplification of reference gene primers within the assay. To quantify the absolute abundance of each unique TCRbeta CDR3 rearrangement, sequence reads were collapsed and filtered. For each sample, productive Simpson clonality was calculated by taking the square root of Simpson's diversity index across productive rearrangements. The table comes from immuneACCESS by way of TCRdb, which keeps in-frame sequences with V and J called. Part of the clones is missing from these tables; in studies checked, under half for an unresolved V gene and the rest for unknown reasons. V and J calls and clone size are as listed in that table; D and trimming were resolved from the DNA. The sample contains a few hundred thousand clones, over 75% of them found a single time. The ten largest clones represent approximately 9% of the sample.

Collaborating institutions collected whole blood in K2EDTA tubes following their own protocols. Collaborator samples were shipped for TCRbeta analysis as frozen whole blood, isolated PBMCs, or DNA extracted from either sample type. Spanning cysteine to phenylalanine, the CDR3 consists of 15 amino acids. Here the CDR3 DNA is all that survives: 45 bases in frame from base 1. V lost 4 bases and J lost 7 bases, and the count of bases not matched to a germline gene is 8. CDR1 and CDR2, looked up from the germline V gene (reference sequence), are LGHDT and YNNKEL. Of note for this clone: The antigen it recognizes is unknown. It has no much larger one-base neighbor in the sample; base qualities were not kept.

Material: peripheral blood. This receptor chain uses TRBV3-1 (or the pseudogene TRBV3-2) and TRBJ2-1; TRBD2 lines up with 9 middle nucleotides. The clonotype originates from a human donor in a cohort sampled during active COVID-19. The base sequence is TGTGCCAGCAGCCGAGGTAGACTAGCGGTGAATGAGCAGTTCTTC. This sequence encodes CASSRGRLAVNEQFF.